This entry features one T cell receptor (beta chain) sequence. Its cognate antigen is unknown. Profiling relied on immunoSEQ multiplex PCR, and the TCRdb table lists in-frame clones only, not all of them. This table holds around 70,000 clones, around 90% found once. This CDR3 has 14 residues. Per the germline V gene, CDR1 is MDHEN and CDR2 is SYDVKM. The V end lost 3 bases, the J end lost 8 bases, and 14 bases lay between the germline ends. These data come from a study of lymphopenia after photon versus proton radiotherapy. Study observations and caveats: Oligoclonal CD8+ Temra expansion after nadir drove photon patients' diversity drop. Authors raise, but do not show, better survival with proton therapy. Proton therapy kept repertoires fairly stable, unlike photons, which gained effector/memory cells.

The sequence was obtained from a woman in her 40s with cholangiocarcinoma. Sequencing used peripheral blood, obtained from a patient treated with photon-based radiotherapy. The chain has TRBV28 and TRBJ1-5; no definite D call. DNA for the CDR3: TGTGCCAGCAGTTTTGGCTCGGTACGGGAGCCCCAGCATTTT. It codes for CASSFGSVREPQHF. Together with reference TRBV28 and TRBJ1-5, the CDR3 gives the full variable domain: DVKVTQSSRYLVKRTGEKVFLECVQDMDHENMFWYRQDPGLGLRLIYFSYDVKMKEKGDIPEGYSVSREKKERFSLILESASTNQTSMYLCASSFGSVREPQHFGDGTRLSIL.